The clone carrying this T cell receptor (beta chain) is categorized as medium-sized. Its antigen is not known. Data came from immunoSEQ multiplex PCR; TCRdb stores just in-frame clones and leaves some out. Of 6,000 or so clones detected, approximately 90% appear once; the ten largest clones hold about 41%. The data were taken from a study of T cell clonotyping in hematopoietic cell transplantation. General study results and limits: Without cell sorting, CD4 versus CD8 contributions remain unresolved.

CDR1 is ENHRY, CDR2 SYGVKD, per germline. The CDR3 runs 14 residues. The germline V and J ends were trimmed by 3 bases and 1 base, with 9 bases remaining between them. The TCR comes from a female patient aged 50-59 years who had an allogeneic stem cell transplant from a related donor, so the T cells may come from the graft donor. Some clones in this sample may be carry-over from other donors' samples. This specimen consisted of peripheral blood mononuclear cells, obtained 100 days after allogeneic stem cell transplant. The V call is TRBV10-3, the J call TRBJ1-1; D not resolved. The DNA for the CDR3 is TGTGCCATCAGTGAAGACAACCCGAACACTGAAGCTTTCTTT. Protein product: CAISEDNPNTEAFF.